This TCR beta chain was observed in a study of shared clonotypes between healthy human individuals. This CDR3 has 13 amino acids. The V gene lost 5 bases and the J gene lost 6 bases, with 12 bases spanning the gap. Germline values: CDR1 SGHAT, CDR2 FQNNGV. There were no recent acute infections or vaccinations among the donors, who were healthy HIV-negative adults. Measured with immunoSEQ multiplex PCR; TCRdb has only the in-frame clones, and not every one. Here the sample spans about 1.5 million clones, more than 95% being singletons. Only one count was recorded for this clone. The sequenced material came from naive CD4+ T cells sorted from blood. The sample's subset: CD45RA+ positively selected. This chain joins TRBV11-2 and TRBJ2-3, with D unresolved. This clonotype was obtained from a man younger than 45 in good health. The CDR3 reads CASSPSFYDTQYF. The CDR3 nucleotides are TGTGCCAGCAGCCCATCCTTTTATGATACGCAGTATTTT.